The clone carrying this T cell receptor (beta chain) was seen a few times. The CDR3 sequence is 16 residues long. V lost 3 bases, J lost 1 base, and 16 bases lay in between. Per germline, CDR1 SGHTA and CDR2 FQGNSA. The data belong to a study of Graves' ophthalmopathy and Graves' hyperthyroidism. The sequenced template was RNA, covering the TCR beta CDR3 region. HTBI primers were used in a first-round RT-PCR, which preceded a second-round multiplex PCR. TCRdb reprocessed the multiplex PCR reads via MiXCR and lists one record per CDR3 protein. The table has some 240,000 distinct CDR3 sequences, around 50% seen once.

The TCR comes from an adult man with Graves' ophthalmopathy. The specimen sequenced was peripheral blood. The V call is TRBV7-2, the J call TRBJ2-7; D remains ambiguous. Here the CDR3 DNA reads TGTGCCAGCAGCTTCGGGCCCGACACTGGGTCCTACGAGCAGTACTTC. It translates to CASSFGPDTGSYEQYF.